The rows below give T cell receptor beta chains drawn from one sample of a study of CD8 T cells in Susac syndrome. TCRdb re-called the immunoSEQ multiplex PCR reads with MiXCR, one entry per CDR3 protein. This sample has over 100,000 distinct CDR3 sequences, with nearly 95% found just once. Source material: CD4+ T cells from PBMCs. The source is a human donor in good health. Each CDR3 is given with its conserved first and last residue. The D gene is left open where the match is weak. A clone size is listed for some rows: how often the clone was seen (once, few, many), or a class if it is expanded.

V	D	J	size	DNA	CDR3
TRBV15	.	TRBJ1-2	.	TGTGCCACCAGCGGAGGATATTCTAACTATGGCTACACCTTC	CATSGGYSNYGYTF
TRBV25-1	.	TRBJ2-7	.	TGTGCCAGCAGTCCCCCAGAGGGCTCCTACGAGCAGTACTTC	CASSPPEGSYEQYF
TRBV7-2	.	TRBJ2-7	once	TGTGCCAGCAGCCCAAGGACCCGCGGAGGTTATACCTACGAGCAGTACTTC	CASSPRTRGGYTYEQYF
TRBV11-2	TRBD1	TRBJ2-3	.	TGTGCCAGCAGCTATGGACAGGGCGGAGATACGCAGTATTTT	CASSYGQGGDTQYF
TRBV4-3	.	TRBJ2-2	.	TGCGCCAGCAGCCAAGAAAGGAACACCGGGGAGCTGTTTTTT	CASSQERNTGELFF
TRBV2	TRBD2	TRBJ2-1	once	TGTGCCAGCAGTCTAAGACTAGCGGGAGAGCAGTTCTTC	CASSLRLAGEQFF
TRBV29-1	.	TRBJ1-3	.	TGCAGCGTCGAGGAGGGAAACACCATATATTTT	CSVEEGNTIYF
TRBV29-1	.	TRBJ1-2	.	TGCAGCGTTACTGACAGGAGCGGGTTCTATGGCTACACCTTC	CSVTDRSGFYGYTF
TRBV30	TRBD1	TRBJ1-2	.	TGTGCCTGGAGTTCAGGGGGCGTACGTTATGGCTACACCTTC	CAWSSGGVRYGYTF
TRBV6-4	TRBD1	TRBJ2-2	.	TGTGCCAGCAGCGCACAGGGGGCATCGGCCACCGGGGAGCTGTTTTTT	CASSAQGASATGELFF
TRBV29-1	.	TRBJ1-1	.	TGCAGCGTCAGGGTGGCGAACACTGAAGCTTTCTTT	CSVRVANTEAFF
TRBV19	.	TRBJ1-2	.	TGTGCCACCCAACGCAGGGGTGACTATGGCTACACCTTC	CATQRRGDYGYTF
TRBV20-1	TRBD1	TRBJ1-5	few	TGCAGTGCTAGGGGACAGGGGAATCAGCCCCAGCATTTT	CSARGQGNQPQHF
TRBV13	.	TRBJ2-1	.	TGTGCCATGGGGGGCGGTTACAATGAGCAGTTCTTC	CAMGGGYNEQFF
TRBV6-2/TRBV6-3	.	TRBJ1-5	.	TGTGCCAGCGGGCAGGCTAATCAGCCCCAGCATTTT	CASGQANQPQHF
TRBV7-9	.	TRBJ1-5	.	TGTGCCAGCAGCTTCCCGGGGGAGATTCAGCCCCAGCATTTT	CASSFPGEIQPQHF
TRBV13	.	TRBJ2-1	.	TGTGCCAGCAGCGCGAGAGTTCGTGAGCAGTTCTTC	CASSARVREQFF
TRBV27	TRBD1	TRBJ1-2	.	TGTGCCAGCAGTTCGTGGGGACAGGGGTTTCTCGGCTACACCTTC	CASSSWGQGFLGYTF
TRBV29-1	TRBD2	TRBJ2-7	.	TGCAGCGTTGAAGATCAAAGGAGCGGGGACTACGAGCAGTACTTC	CSVEDQRSGDYEQYF
TRBV20-1	.	TRBJ1-2	.	TGCAGTGCCGACAGACAGTCCTATGGCTACACCTTC	CSADRQSYGYTF
TRBV4-1	TRBD1	TRBJ1-2	.	TGCGCCAGCAGCCACAGGGGGCAAGACGGCTACACCTTC	CASSHRGQDGYTF
TRBV3-1	TRBD1	TRBJ2-7	.	TGTGCCAGCAGCCAAGAAAGGGACAGATCCTACGAGCAGTACTTC	CASSQERDRSYEQYF
TRBV12-2	.	TRBJ1-1	.	TGTGCAAGTCGCCCACTCCCGACGGTTCTGAACACTGAAGCTTTCTTT	CASRPLPTVLNTEAFF
TRBV2	.	TRBJ1-3	.	TGTGCCAGCAGTGGGATCCCGGATGGGAACACCATATATTTT	CASSGIPDGNTIYF
TRBV3-1	.	TRBJ1-1	.	TGTGCCAGCAGCCAAGATTCCCTTGACCGGTTCCTGAACACTGAAGCTTTCTTT	CASSQDSLDRFLNTEAFF
TRBV11-2	TRBD1	TRBJ2-7	.	TGTGCCAGCAGGCAAGACAGGGGGGCGGGGTACGAGCAGTACTTC	CASRQDRGAGYEQYF
TRBV6-4	.	TRBJ2-3	.	TGTGCCAGCAGTGACTCGCGCAGGGCAACAGATACGCAGTATTTT	CASSDSRRATDTQYF
TRBV3-1	.	TRBJ1-2	.	TGTGCCAGCAGCCAAGATCCCAGGGCTGACTATGGCTACACCTTC	CASSQDPRADYGYTF
TRBV20-1	TRBD2	TRBJ2-1	.	TGCAGTGCAACCGGGACTAGCGGGGGGTTTAGCTCCTACAATGAGCAGTTCTTC	CSATGTSGGFSSYNEQFF
TRBV9	.	TRBJ2-7	.	TGTGCCAGCAGCGCAGAGACAGGAACCTACGAGCAGTACTTC	CASSAETGTYEQYF
TRBV28	.	TRBJ1-1	.	TGTGCCAGCAGAGATAACACTGAAGCTTTCTTT	CASRDNTEAFF
TRBV5-1	.	TRBJ1-1	.	TGCGCCAGCAGCTTGGAGTACAGACTTACCTTTGGGAACACTGAAGCTTTCTTT	CASSLEYRLTFGNTEAFF
TRBV4-3	TRBD2	TRBJ2-1	.	TGCGCCAGCAGCCAAGATCCGGGAGGGCCCTACAATGAGCAGTTCTTC	CASSQDPGGPYNEQFF
TRBV5-4	TRBD1	TRBJ1-2	.	TGTGCCAGCAGGCGGGACAGGGTCCTCCTTAACTATGGCTACACCTTC	CASRRDRVLLNYGYTF
TRBV18	TRBD2	TRBJ2-1	.	TGTGCCAGCTCACCACCGCTAGCGGGAGGGACCTACAATGAGCAGTTCTTC	CASSPPLAGGTYNEQFF
TRBV29-1	TRBD1	TRBJ1-1	.	TGCAGCGTTACAGGGGGACTATTGACTGAAGCTTTCTTT	CSVTGGLLTEAFF
TRBV20-1	.	TRBJ1-5	.	TGCAGTGCTAGGGGGGGGACGGCGAATCAGCCCCAGCATTTT	CSARGGTANQPQHF